This TCR beta chain was sequenced in a study of blood T cell repertoires in COVID-19. About the study: Samples came from the United States, Italy and Spain, spanning acute and convalescent COVID-19. In each case, the material was cDNA or gDNA derived from T cells, B-cell-depleted T cells, or PBMCs.

Profiled with immunoSEQ multiplex PCR; TCRdb holds only in-frame clones, not every one. The sample contains 400,000 to 450,000 clones, 85% to 90% of which appear only once. It was during active infection that Seattle patients were enrolled and then longitudinally followed. There are 13 residues in the CDR3. V was cut by 8 bases and J by 5 bases, with 15 bases left in between. The germline V gene has CDR1 MRHNA and CDR2 SNTAGT. The chain is built from TRBV6-4 and TRBJ2-5; a possible D gene is TRBD2 (6 bases). The clonotype originates from a man aged 18 to 29 with COVID-19, enrolled during active disease. The source material was peripheral blood. The CDR3 is CASARESRETQYF. The CDR3 nucleotides read TGTGCCAGCGCGCGGGAATCTCGGGAGACCCAGTACTTC.